A selection of T cell receptor beta chains follows, all from one sample in a study of cytomegalovirus exposure and HLA in healthy donors. Repertoires were generated with immunoSEQ multiplex PCR, while TCRdb's copy carries only in-frame clones and drops some. The table has over 65,000 clones, 60% to 80% seen once; the top ten hold less than 8%. The sequencing input was PBMCs. These receptors were taken from a woman aged 35 to 49 in good health and CMV-seronegative. The CDR3 runs from the conserved cysteine through the conserved F or W. The D gene is left open where the match is weak. A clone size is listed for some rows: how often the clone was seen (once, few, many), or a class if it is expanded.

size	length	J	D	V	DNA	CDR3
NA	15	TRBJ1-1	TRBD1	TRBV30	TGTGCTGGTGACAGGACAGGGGACGTGAACACTGAAGCTTTCTTT	CAGDRTGDVNTEAFF
NA	16	TRBJ1-5	TRBD1	TRBV5-8	TGTGCCAGCAGAAAGGGGACAGTCCGTGCCAATCAGCCCCAGCATTTT	CASRKGTVRANQPQHF
NA	16	TRBJ2-1	NA	TRBV5-1	TGCGCCAGCAGCTCCCTAGCTAGCCCCATCGCGAATGAGCAGTTCTTC	CASSSLASPIANEQFF
NA	12	TRBJ2-2	NA	TRBV6-5	TGTGCCAGCAGTCGTACAACCGGGGAGCTGTTTTTT	CASSRTTGELFF
NA	15	TRBJ2-7	NA	TRBV6-5	TGTGCCAGCAGTTCGCTCCAGGGGTCCCTCTACGAGCAGTACTTC	CASSSLQGSLYEQYF
NA	18	TRBJ2-3	NA	TRBV7-2	TGTGCCAGCAGCGTAGGGGCCTCGAGGGCTCTTCGCACAGATACGCAGTATTTT	CASSVGASRALRTDTQYF
NA	17	TRBJ2-2	TRBD2	TRBV2	TGTGCCAGCAGTACCAACGGAGCGGGAGAGGGAACCGGGGAGCTGTTTTTT	CASSTNGAGEGTGELFF
NA	19	TRBJ2-2	TRBD1	TRBV30	TGTGCCTGGAGTGTAAGGGGCAGGGGGCGACGTAAAAACACCGGGGAGCTGTTTTTT	CAWSVRGRGRRKNTGELFF
NA	14	TRBJ1-1	TRBD1	TRBV19	TGTGCCAGTAGATACCCGGGACAGGGGACTGAAGCTTTCTTT	CASRYPGQGTEAFF
NA	13	TRBJ2-7	NA	TRBV19	TGTGCCAGTAGTCCAGAGGACAGCTACGAGCAGTACTTC	CASSPEDSYEQYF
NA	16	TRBJ2-2	NA	TRBV6-1	TGTGCCAGCAGTGACCTAGGGGTGATCGTCACCGGGGAGCTGTTTTTT	CASSDLGVIVTGELFF
NA	12	TRBJ1-2	TRBD1	TRBV6-5	TGTGCCAGCAGTCCGCGGACAGGTGGCTACACCTTC	CASSPRTGGYTF
NA	13	TRBJ2-7	TRBD1	TRBV18	TGTGCCAGCTCAAGGGACAGTGGCAACGAGCAGTACTTC	CASSRDSGNEQYF
few	14	TRBJ2-7	NA	TRBV7-9	TGTGCCAGCAGTCAAAGTGACACCACTTTGGAGCAGTACTTC	CASSQSDTTLEQYF
NA	17	TRBJ2-5	NA	TRBV5-4	TGTGCCAGCAGCGCGTCGACCCTCGTGGGGGCCTCAGGCTCCCAGTACTTC	CASSASTLVGASGSQYF
NA	15	TRBJ1-5	TRBD1	TRBV2	TGTGCCAGCAGAGGGGACAGGGCTAGCAATCAGCCCCAGCATTTT	CASRGDRASNQPQHF
few	15	TRBJ1-1	NA	TRBV7-9	TGTGCCAGCAGCTTTTTACGACCGAATACTATTGAAGCTTTCTTT	CASSFLRPNTIEAFF
once	17	TRBJ1-2	NA	TRBV4-1	TGCGCCAGCAGCCAAGATCAGAGGGCAGGGGCGTCCTATGGCTACACCTTC	CASSQDQRAGASYGYTF
NA	18	TRBJ2-6	TRBD1	TRBV28	TGTGCCAGCAGGGGCCGGGACAGAGAAAGCTCTGGGGCCAACGTCCTGGCTTTC	CASRGRDRESSGANVLAF
NA	18	TRBJ2-5	TRBD2	TRBV11-2	TGTGCCAGCAGCCTCACCCCCGTGGCTAGCGGGTATAAAGAGACCCAGTACTTC	CASSLTPVASGYKETQYF
NA	17	TRBJ1-5	NA	TRBV5-5	TGTGCCAGCAGCCCGGCGGGGCGAGGGGCAGGCAATCAGCCCCAGCATTTT	CASSPAGRGAGNQPQHF
NA	13	TRBJ1-1	NA	TRBV6-1	TGTGCCAGCAGAGGACAGTACTACACTGAAGCTTTCTTT	CASRGQYYTEAFF
NA	14	TRBJ2-3	NA	TRBV7-3	TGTGCCAGCAGCTCTCAGCCTAGCTCCGATACGCAGTATTTT	CASSSQPSSDTQYF
NA	14	TRBJ1-4	NA	TRBV2	TGTGCCAGCAGTGAGCTGGGGTCGGGAGAAAAACTGTTTTTT	CASSELGSGEKLFF
NA	16	TRBJ2-7	TRBD1	TRBV10-3	TGTGCCATCAGTGAGAGGGACAGGGGTCTTTCCTACGAGCAGTACTTC	CAISERDRGLSYEQYF
NA	15	TRBJ2-2	NA	TRBV11-1	TGTGCCAGCAGCTTAGCGGGACTGACCACCGGGGAGCTGTTTTTT	CASSLAGLTTGELFF
few	15	TRBJ2-2	TRBD2	TRBV7-3	TGTGCCAGCAGCACCCTTAGCGGGAGGCCCGGGGAGCTGTTTTTT	CASSTLSGRPGELFF
NA	12	TRBJ1-2	NA	TRBV7-9	TGTGCCAGCAGTTTAACCGGACAAGCGAACTCCTTC	CASSLTGQANSF
once	11	TRBJ1-2	NA	TRBV30	TGTGCCTGGAGTGAATCCAGGGGCTACACCTTC	CAWSESRGYTF
NA	16	TRBJ2-3	TRBD2	TRBV19	TGTGCCAGTAGTATGGCGGGAGGGCCGAACACAGATACGCAGTATTTT	CASSMAGGPNTDTQYF
NA	15	TRBJ1-1	TRBD1	TRBV7-8	TGTGCCAGCAGCTGGACAGGGTTAGGGAACACTGAAGCTTTCTTT	CASSWTGLGNTEAFF
once	12	TRBJ2-7	NA	TRBV19	TGTGCCAGTAAAGGCAGGAACCCCGAGCAGTACTTC	CASKGRNPEQYF
NA	17	TRBJ2-6	NA	TRBV19	TGTGCCAGTAGGTACCAGGGGCCAAACTCTGGGGCCAACGTCCTGACTTTC	CASRYQGPNSGANVLTF
NA	14	TRBJ1-3	TRBD1	TRBV7-9	TGTGCCAGCAGCTCGACAGGGAGAGGAAACACCATATATTTT	CASSSTGRGNTIYF
NA	15	TRBJ2-7	TRBD2	TRBV5-4	TGTGCCAGCAGCTCGCTAGCGGGAGGGATCCCCGAGCAGTACTTC	CASSSLAGGIPEQYF
NA	15	TRBJ2-3	NA	TRBV11-2	TGTGCCAGCAGCTTAGGGGGCTTAAGCACAGATACGCAGTATTTT	CASSLGGLSTDTQYF
NA	14	TRBJ1-2	NA	TRBV13	TGTGCCAGCAGCTTAGGACCGCAACCGGGGGGCTACACCTTC	CASSLGPQPGGYTF
NA	15	TRBJ2-5	NA	TRBV11-2	TGTGCCAGCAGCTCGATCGGACTATACCAAGAGACCCAGTACTTC	CASSSIGLYQETQYF
NA	15	TRBJ1-2	TRBD1	TRBV27	TGTGCCAGCAGTTTAGCCCTCGGACAGGGGTGTGGCTACACCTTC	CASSLALGQGCGYTF
NA	14	TRBJ2-1	NA	TRBV5-1	TGCGCCAGCAGCTTTTTGCGGGGACACAATGAGCAGTTCTTC	CASSFLRGHNEQFF